Listed below are T cell receptor beta chains from one sample, sequenced in a study of blood T cell repertoires in COVID-19. Generated by immunoSEQ multiplex PCR, the TCRdb table keeps only in-frame clones and is missing some. The table lists 300,000 to 350,000 clones, 90% of them singletons, with 1% in the top ten. Sequenced: peripheral blood. The receptors were sampled from a woman in her forties with COVID-19, enrolled during active disease. The CDR3 runs from the conserved cysteine through the conserved F or W. D genes are given only for firm matches. Rows give clone size only sometimes, using once, few, many, or a class for an expanded clone.

clone size	V gene	J gene	D gene	CDR3 DNA	CDR3 protein
.	TRBV7-9	TRBJ2-1	.	TGTGCCAGCGGCCCAGGGTATAATGAGCAGTTCTTC	CASGPGYNEQFF
.	TRBV5-6	TRBJ1-1	.	TGTGCCAGCAGCGGGGGGGACCAAGGAACTGAAGCTTTCTTT	CASSGGDQGTEAFF
.	TRBV18	TRBJ2-7	.	TGTGCCAGCTCAGCAACAGGGATGAGGGCCTCCTACGAGCAGTACTTC	CASSATGMRASYEQYF
.	TRBV28	TRBJ1-4	.	TGTGCCAGCCTGTGGGGGGGGACTAATGAAAAACTGTTTTTT	CASLWGGTNEKLFF
.	TRBV2	TRBJ1-2	.	TGTGCCAGCAGTGCACAGGCAACCACTAACTATGGCTACACCTTC	CASSAQATTNYGYTF
.	TRBV3-1/TRBV3-2	TRBJ2-7	TRBD2	TGTGCCAGCAGCCCCCTCTTGCGGGGGGTTAGGTACGAGCAGTACTTC	CASSPLLRGVRYEQYF
.	TRBV27	TRBJ1-6	.	TGTGCCAGCAGTTTATCGGCAGGGGTCAATTCACCCCTCCACTTT	CASSLSAGVNSPLHF
.	TRBV30	TRBJ2-3	.	TGTGCCTGGAGTGACCGGAAGGGGGTTGAGGATACGCAGTATTTT	CAWSDRKGVEDTQYF
.	TRBV7-2	TRBJ2-1	.	TGTGCCAGCAGCCAGAGGGTGAACAATGAGCAGTTCTTC	CASSQRVNNEQFF
.	TRBV2	TRBJ1-5	.	TGTGCCAGCAGTGGGGCGGGGATTAATCAGCCCCAGCATTTT	CASSGAGINQPQHF
.	TRBV27	TRBJ2-5	TRBD1	TGTGCCAGCAGTCGACAGGGACAGTTAGAGACCCAGTACTTC	CASSRQGQLETQYF
.	TRBV15	TRBJ1-1	.	TGTGCCACCAGCAGGCCCCTGACAGGAAATAGGGTGACTGAAGCTTTCTTT	CATSRPLTGNRVTEAFF
once	TRBV30	TRBJ2-7	TRBD2	TGTGCCTGGAGAAAAGCGGGAGGACGCGAGCAGTACTTC	CAWRKAGGREQYF
once	TRBV5-1	TRBJ1-2	TRBD1	TGCGCCAGCAGCCCGACAGGGCCGACTCCCTTCTATGGCTACACCTTC	CASSPTGPTPFYGYTF
.	TRBV19	TRBJ2-1	.	TGTGCCGCCGCCGGGGTCTCCTACAATGAGCAGTTCTTC	CAAAGVSYNEQFF
.	TRBV5-1	TRBJ2-3	TRBD1	TGCGCCAGCAGCTGGGGGAGACAGGGGTTCACAGATACGCAGTATTTT	CASSWGRQGFTDTQYF
.	TRBV2	TRBJ1-1	TRBD1	TGTGCCAGCAGGTACAGGGGACCCACTGAAGCTTTCTTT	CASRYRGPTEAFF
.	TRBV6-5	TRBJ2-7	TRBD1	TGTGCCAGCAAAGGGGGCGCCGAGCAGTACTTC	CASKGGAEQYF
.	TRBV20-1	TRBJ2-3	.	TGCAGTGCTAGTCCCATCATAGCGAGTATGCCAGATACGCAGTATTTT	CSASPIIASMPDTQYF
.	TRBV7-2	TRBJ2-7	TRBD1	TGTGCCAGCAGCTTGGGACAGGGGGCTGGAAAGCAGTACTTC	CASSLGQGAGKQYF
.	TRBV5-4	TRBJ1-3	TRBD1	TGTGCCAGCAGCCCGACAGGGCCTTCCTCTGGAAACACCATATATTTT	CASSPTGPSSGNTIYF
.	TRBV20-1	TRBJ2-2	.	TGCAGTGCTAGGTACCTAGGGGAGCTGTTTTTT	CSARYLGELFF
.	TRBV29-1	TRBJ1-6	.	TGCAGCGTTTCCGACGGGGGAAGTGTCGTTTCACCCCTCCACTTT	CSVSDGGSVVSPLHF
.	TRBV19	TRBJ2-7	.	TGTGCCAGTAGTGGCAGGGTTCCCCGACCCGGCGAGCAGTACTTC	CASSGRVPRPGEQYF
.	TRBV27	TRBJ1-4	TRBD1	TGTGCCAGCAGTTCCCGACAGGGACGATCTAATGAAAAACTGTTTTTT	CASSSRQGRSNEKLFF
once	TRBV27	TRBJ2-2	TRBD1	TGTGCCAGCAGCAAACGCCGGGACAGGGGAGGCACCGGGGAGCTGTTTTTT	CASSKRRDRGGTGELFF
.	TRBV9	TRBJ2-5	TRBD1	TGTGCCAGCAGCGCCCGGGACAGGGGGCTACAAGAGACCCAGTACTTC	CASSARDRGLQETQYF
.	TRBV19	TRBJ2-1	TRBD1	TGTGCCAGTAGTATTTCCGGGACAGCGTACAATGAGCAGTTCTTC	CASSISGTAYNEQFF
.	TRBV6-2/TRBV6-3	TRBJ1-6	.	TGTGCCAGCAGTTCGGACATCGGGTACTCACCCCTCCACTTT	CASSSDIGYSPLHF
.	TRBV7-2	TRBJ2-2	.	TGTGCCAGCAGCTTAGCGTTCGGGGGGCGAAGCGGGGAGCTGTTTTTT	CASSLAFGGRSGELFF
few	TRBV5-1	TRBJ2-5	.	TGCGCCAGCAGTTCATCGCCGACAGGGAGGAGAGAGACCCAGTACTTC	CASSSSPTGRRETQYF
.	TRBV19	TRBJ2-3	TRBD2	TGTGCCAGTAGTATAGTAGGGACTAGCGGGAGCGTCAATACGCAGTATTTT	CASSIVGTSGSVNTQYF
.	TRBV24-1	TRBJ2-7	.	TGTGCCACCAGTGATTCGAGGTTAAGCTCCTACGAGCAGTACTTC	CATSDSRLSSYEQYF
.	TRBV15	TRBJ2-2	TRBD2	TGTGCCACCAGCAGAGAAGGGATGACTAGCGGCACCGGGGAGCTGTTTTTT	CATSREGMTSGTGELFF
.	TRBV5-6	TRBJ2-3	TRBD2	TGTGCCAGCAGCCCATCACGACTTAGCGGGGGTGGGAATACGCAGTATTTT	CASSPSRLSGGGNTQYF
.	TRBV19	TRBJ2-3	TRBD2	TGTGCCAGTAGTATAGGGGTTGGGACTAGCGGGATTCTGGATACGCAGTATTTT	CASSIGVGTSGILDTQYF
.	TRBV7-2	TRBJ1-5	.	TGTGCCAGCAGCTTAGTCGGCAGGAATAGCAATCAGCCCCAGCATTTT	CASSLVGRNSNQPQHF
.	TRBV24-1	TRBJ2-3	.	TGTGCCACCAGTGGGAGGGGGCCTAGCACAGATACGCAGTATTTT	CATSGRGPSTDTQYF
.	TRBV2	TRBJ1-4	.	TGTGCCAGCAGTGATGGGACATCAGAAAAACTGTTTTTT	CASSDGTSEKLFF
.	TRBV15	TRBJ1-1	.	TGTGCCACCAGCAGAGTTAGTGGTCAGGACACTGAAGCTTTCTTT	CATSRVSGQDTEAFF
.	TRBV12-3/TRBV12-4	TRBJ1-2	.	TGTGCCAGCAGCCAAGGCCAGGGGCTCCACACCTTC	CASSQGQGLHTF
.	TRBV7-2	TRBJ1-2	TRBD1	TGTGCCAGCAGCCCAGGGACAGGGGATAACTATGGCTACACCTTC	CASSPGTGDNYGYTF
.	TRBV14	TRBJ2-2	.	TGTGCCAGCAGCCAAGTTCAGGGCTCCGGGGAGCTGTTTTTT	CASSQVQGSGELFF
.	TRBV5-6	TRBJ1-4	TRBD1	TGTGCCAGCAGCTTGCCGGGACAGGGATATGAAAAACTGTTTTTT	CASSLPGQGYEKLFF
.	TRBV9	TRBJ1-5	.	TGTGCCAGCAGTCGACCCGGGTCAAATCAGCCCCAGCATTTT	CASSRPGSNQPQHF
.	TRBV29-1	TRBJ2-7	.	TGCAGCGGGCGGCTCAACTACGAGCAGTACTTC	CSGRLNYEQYF
.	TRBV5-1	TRBJ1-4	.	TGCGCCAGCAGCCCTTCCCCAGGGGCTAATGAAAAACTGTTTTTT	CASSPSPGANEKLFF
.	TRBV3-1/TRBV3-2	TRBJ2-1	TRBD2	TGTGCCAGCAGCCCCCATGGACTAGCGGGACAGGGTGAGCAGTTCTTC	CASSPHGLAGQGEQFF
.	TRBV5-4	TRBJ2-7	.	TGTGCCAGCAGCTTTTTCTCCGAGCAGTACTTC	CASSFFSEQYF
.	TRBV28	TRBJ2-7	.	TGTGCCAGCAGTTTAAACCCCCAGGGCATAATAGGCTACGAGCAGTACTTC	CASSLNPQGIIGYEQYF